This is a list of T cell receptor beta chains from one sample in a study of T cells in Graves' hyperthyroidism and ophthalmopathy. TCRdb recomputed calls from the multiplex PCR reads with MiXCR, one row per CDR3 protein. The sample contains 300,000 to 450,000 distinct CDR3 sequences, approximately 13% of which appear only once. The sequenced sample was blood. The receptor source for this set is a woman in her late teens or twenties with Graves' hyperthyroidism. The CDR3 runs from the conserved cysteine through the conserved F or W. The D gene is left open where the match is weak. Expanded clones are given a class, and other clones once, few, many or no size at all.

clone_size	v_call	d_call	j_call	cdr3_nt	cdr3_aa
many	TRBV28	TRBD1	TRBJ2-7	TGTGCCAGCAGTTTCACGGGACAGGGGCTTTTCGAGCAGTACTTC	CASSFTGQGLFEQYF
many	TRBV14	.	TRBJ1-1	TGTGCCAGCAGTCCACGGAGGGGCGGGGAAGCTTTCTTT	CASSPRRGGEAFF
few	TRBV5-1	.	TRBJ1-2	TGCGCCAGCAGCTTAGCAGCTACCTATGGCTACACCTTC	CASSLAATYGYTF
many	TRBV20-1	.	TRBJ1-1	TGCAGTGCTTCTATTCGTGTGGGGTATTGGGGGTATCCTGAAGCTTTCTTT	CSASIRVGYWGYPEAFF
many	TRBV18	TRBD1	TRBJ1-1	TGTGCCAGCTCACCCGTGAGGGGGCAAGCTTTCTTT	CASSPVRGQAFF
.	TRBV20-1	.	TRBJ1-3	TGCAGTGCTAAGGAGGGGTTAGGCGGAACCTCTGGAAACACCATATATTTT	CSAKEGLGGTSGNTIYF
many	TRBV6-1	TRBD2	TRBJ2-3	TGTGCCAGCAGAGTAGCGGGGGCGAACACAGATACGCAGTATTTT	CASRVAGANTDTQYF
many	TRBV12-3/TRBV12-4	.	TRBJ2-1	TGTGCCAGCAGGGTTACCGGTGAGCAGTTCTTC	CASRVTGEQFF
few	TRBV28	.	TRBJ1-2	TGTGCCAGCACCCCCGGGTGGGCGGGGGACTATGGCTACACCTTC	CASTPGWAGDYGYTF
many	TRBV6-2/TRBV6-3	.	TRBJ2-1	TGTGCCAGCACCTTGCGTGGAGGGGAAGGCTCCTACAATGAGCAGTTCTTC	CASTLRGGEGSYNEQFF
.	TRBV6-1	TRBD1	TRBJ2-5	TGTGCCAGCAGCCAGAACGGACAGGGGGCATGGGAGACCCAGTACTTC	CASSQNGQGAWETQYF
few	TRBV7-9	.	TRBJ2-5	TGTGCCAGCAGCTTTGGTTTACAGGGAGAGACCCAGTACTTC	CASSFGLQGETQYF
many	TRBV20-1	.	TRBJ2-7	TGCAGTGCTAGGCTAGTCGGAGAGCAGTACTTC	CSARLVGEQYF
.	TRBV20-1	.	TRBJ2-7	TGCAGTGCTATTATTCAAAGCAACGAGCAGTACTTC	CSAIIQSNEQYF
.	TRBV7-9	TRBD2	TRBJ2-1	TGTGCCAGCAGCGGGAGGGGCAGCCCCGAGACTAGCGGGGGTTACAATGAGCAGTTCTTC	CASSGRGSPETSGGYNEQFF
once	TRBV15	.	TRBJ2-1	TGTGCCACCAGCAGAGTGGACGGATCCTGGGTCCATGAGCAGTTCTTC	CATSRVDGSWVHEQFF
.	TRBV3-1	.	TRBJ2-2	TGTGCCAGCAGCCGAATAGGGGAGGCCGGGGAGCTGTTTTTT	CASSRIGEAGELFF
.	TRBV4-3	.	TRBJ1-1	TGCGCCAGCACCCTAGATCTTTCAGGAGGCACTGAAGCTTTCTTT	CASTLDLSGGTEAFF
many	TRBV9	.	TRBJ2-7	TGTGCCAGCAGCGAGGACGGCGGGGCCTACGAGCAGTACTTC	CASSEDGGAYEQYF
.	TRBV2	TRBD1	TRBJ1-2	TGTGCCAGCAGGCCGGGACAGGCAGAAGGCTACACCTTC	CASRPGQAEGYTF
few	TRBV20-1	TRBD2	TRBJ2-3	TGCAGTGCTAGAGAGCGGTATAGGGGCCTAGCGGGGGGGCGGGATACGCAGTATTTT	CSARERYRGLAGGRDTQYF
.	TRBV12-3/TRBV12-4	.	TRBJ2-7	TGTGCCAGCAGTGTGTCTCGCTACGAGCAGTACTTC	CASSVSRYEQYF
many	TRBV30	TRBD1	TRBJ2-1	TGTGCCTGGAGTCAGGGACAGGGATCCTACAATGAGCAGTTCTTC	CAWSQGQGSYNEQFF
many	TRBV12-3/TRBV12-4	.	TRBJ2-2	TGTGCCAGCAGTTTTCGGCAGGGAGGGAACACCGGGGAGCTGTTTTTT	CASSFRQGGNTGELFF
.	TRBV20-1	TRBD1	TRBJ1-5	TGCAGTGCTAGAGTACAGGGGGCTAGTCAGCCCCAGCATTTT	CSARVQGASQPQHF
many	TRBV7-2	.	TRBJ1-6	TGTGCCAGCAGCAAGCGACGGGACCATAATTCACCCCTCCACTTT	CASSKRRDHNSPLHF
many	TRBV7-9	.	TRBJ2-5	TGTGCCAGCTCCACGAGTCTAATACGGGAGACCCAGTACTTC	CASSTSLIRETQYF
many	TRBV28	.	TRBJ1-4	TGTGCCAGCAGTTTACCTACTAATGAAAAACTGTTTTTT	CASSLPTNEKLFF
.	TRBV29-1	.	TRBJ2-7	TGCAGCGCCGCGCAAGGGGGGGGTCGGAACGAGCAGTACTTC	CSAAQGGGRNEQYF
many	TRBV7-7	.	TRBJ2-3	TGTGCTAGCAGCCCTACTAGGTCCCCCACAGATACGCAGTATTTT	CASSPTRSPTDTQYF
few	TRBV28	TRBD1	TRBJ2-7	TGTGCCAGCAGTTTACCCGACAGGGCCGGACGCGAGCAGTACTTC	CASSLPDRAGREQYF
many	TRBV28	TRBD1	TRBJ2-5	TGTGCCAGCAGCCCCGGGACAGGGGCCCAGTACTTC	CASSPGTGAQYF
.	TRBV29-1	TRBD2	TRBJ2-7	TGCAGCGTCCCAGGACTAGCGGGGGGGAAGGTCGGGTACAACGAGCAGTACTTC	CSVPGLAGGKVGYNEQYF
many	TRBV7-9	.	TRBJ2-1	TGTGCCAGCAGCTCGGGACTGTCGCGGTCCTACAATGAGCAGTTCTTC	CASSSGLSRSYNEQFF
many	TRBV7-8	.	TRBJ2-7	TGTGCCAGCCGGGACCGAGCCTACGAGCAGTACTTC	CASRDRAYEQYF
.	TRBV10-2	TRBD2	TRBJ2-7	TGCGCCAGCCTGGAGGATCCTAGCGGGAGTTACCTTACCTACGAGCAGTACTTC	CASLEDPSGSYLTYEQYF
few	TRBV12-3/TRBV12-4	.	TRBJ1-4	TGTGCCAGCCACCTGGGGGCGAATGAAAAACTGTTTTTT	CASHLGANEKLFF
.	TRBV11-3	TRBD2	TRBJ2-7	TGTGCCAGCAGCTGGGGGACTAGCCGCTTCTCCTACGAGCAGTACTTC	CASSWGTSRFSYEQYF
many	TRBV6-1	TRBD1	TRBJ1-2	TGTGCCAGCAGTGCGGGGACAGGGAAGGTCTATGGCTACACCTTC	CASSAGTGKVYGYTF
.	TRBV6-1	.	TRBJ2-5	TGTGCCGTACAATTCGGTGGGGGGGAGACCCAGTACTTC	CAVQFGGGETQYF
.	TRBV19	.	TRBJ1-5	TGTGCCAGTAGTAAGGATTGGGGATATAGCAATCAGCCCCAGCATTTT	CASSKDWGYSNQPQHF
.	TRBV27	.	TRBJ1-3	TGTGCCAGCAGTTTATCAGGGGTCACAATGCTGCGCGGCACCATATATTTT	CASSLSGVTMLRGTIYF
many	TRBV11-2	.	TRBJ1-4	TGTGCCAGCAGCTTAGAAGCCACAGGGTATGAAAAACTGTTTTTT	CASSLEATGYEKLFF
many	TRBV2	TRBD1	TRBJ1-5	TGTGCCAGCAGGATGACAGGGCGAGGGCAGCCCCAGCATTTT	CASRMTGRGQPQHF
.	TRBV4-1	.	TRBJ1-4	TGCGCCAGCAGCCAAGATTGGGGAGGAACTAATGAAAAACTGTTTTTT	CASSQDWGGTNEKLFF
many	TRBV7-2	TRBD1	TRBJ2-7	TGTGCCAGCAGCTTATCGACAGGGGCCTCCTACGAGCAGTACTTC	CASSLSTGASYEQYF
many	TRBV6-1	TRBD1	TRBJ1-2	TGTGCCAGCAGCCTCACCTTAGGGGGGGACAGGGATGAGTCTGGCTACACCTTC	CASSLTLGGDRDESGYTF
once	TRBV4-3	.	TRBJ1-2	TGCGCCAGCAGCCAAGATTACACAGAGCGTCGGGATGGCTACACCTTC	CASSQDYTERRDGYTF
many	TRBV5-1	.	TRBJ1-5	TGCGCCAGCAGCTTGGCCGGGCAGGGCAATCAGCCCCAGCATTTT	CASSLAGQGNQPQHF
many	TRBV7-8	TRBD2	TRBJ2-5	TGTGCCAGCAATCCCGGGACTAGCGGGAGAGAGACCCAGTACTTC	CASNPGTSGRETQYF
many	TRBV7-9	.	TRBJ1-5	TGTGCCAGCAGCTCAGACATTGCTAATCAGCCCCAGCATTTT	CASSSDIANQPQHF
few	TRBV19	TRBD2	TRBJ2-1	TGTGCCACATGCAGCGGGGGGGCTCGTGAGCAGTTCTTC	CATCSGGAREQFF
.	TRBV18	TRBD2	TRBJ2-5	TGTGCCAGCTCCCCCGGGACTAGCGGGATTGGTTTGGAGACCCAGTACTTC	CASSPGTSGIGLETQYF
many	TRBV12-3/TRBV12-4	.	TRBJ2-1	TGTGCCAGCAGCCCGTCCGGGACTCCCGGGGTTGGTGAGCAGTTCTTC	CASSPSGTPGVGEQFF
.	TRBV5-8	.	TRBJ1-1	TGTGCCAGCAGAACCCTCGGGGGAAAGACTGAAGCTTTCTTT	CASRTLGGKTEAFF
many	TRBV20-1	.	TRBJ1-1	TGCAGTGCTAGTGGGGGCGACGCTTTCTTT	CSASGGDAFF
many	TRBV20-1	.	TRBJ1-5	TGCAGTGTCGAGTGGCCCACCGGACAGAATAGCAATCAGCCCCAGCATTTT	CSVEWPTGQNSNQPQHF
few	TRBV10-2	.	TRBJ1-5	TGCGCCAGCAGTGATACCAGCAATCAGCCCCAGCATTTT	CASSDTSNQPQHF
few	TRBV6-1	.	TRBJ2-6	TGTGCCAGCCGACGAATTAGATCGACTGGGGCCAACGTCCTGACTTTC	CASRRIRSTGANVLTF
many	TRBV6-1	.	TRBJ2-3	TGTGCCAGCAGTGTAAGACTAGGCAGGGGCACAGATACGCAGTATTTT	CASSVRLGRGTDTQYF